This T cell receptor (beta chain) was profiled in a study of CD8+CD57+ T cells in acquired aplastic anemia. About the research overall: Sorted CD4+ and CD8+ cells gave an average of approximately 3 ug of DNA.

Patients chosen for sequencing had CD8+CD57+ cells that had expanded, as shown by flow cytometry. Prior therapy had not been administered to any patient at the time of blood sampling. Profiling that covered TCR beta VDJ and CDR3 relied on genomic DNA as its template. TCRdb ran MiXCR on the reads and lists one entry per CDR3 protein. The data contain approximately 300,000 distinct CDR3 sequences, about three fifths of them singletons. CDR1 SNHLY and CDR2 FYNNEI come from the germline V gene. The CDR3 contains 13 residues. The V end was cut by 8 bases, the J end by 8 bases, with 15 bases between. Material for sequencing was sorted CD4+, CD8+, or CD8+CD57+ T cells (not recorded which) from PBMCs. The chain is built from TRBV2 and TRBJ1-4; D gene unclear. This TCR was sampled from a human donor with aplastic anemia. The CDR3 here is CASFDNRYEKLFF. CDR3 DNA: TGTGCCAGCTTTGACAATCGGTACGAAAAACTGTTTTTT.